This is a list of T cell receptor beta chains from one sample in a study of blood T cell repertoires in COVID-19. Using immunoSEQ multiplex PCR, the repertoire was profiled, and TCRdb retains in-frame clones only, with some absent. Here the sample spans some 190,000 clones, about 84% being singletons. The sample consisted of peripheral blood. The receptors here all came from a woman older than 75 with COVID-19, enrolled during active disease. Both conserved end residues are part of each CDR3. D genes are given only for firm matches. Not every row has a clone size; where given, it reads once, few, many or a size class.

V gene	clone size	D gene	J gene	CDR3 DNA	CDR3 protein
TRBV9	NA	NA	TRBJ2-3	TGTGCCAGCAGCGTAGTAGGAGTGGAAGATACGCAGTATTTT	CASSVVGVEDTQYF
TRBV5-1	NA	TRBD1	TRBJ1-6	TGCGCCAGCAGCTTGGTAACAGGGGATAGGTATAATTCACCCCTCCACTTT	CASSLVTGDRYNSPLHF
TRBV2	NA	NA	TRBJ2-2	TGTGCCAGCAGGGCGCAGGGGAACACCGGGGAGCTGTTTTTT	CASRAQGNTGELFF
TRBV3-1/TRBV3-2	few	NA	TRBJ1-3	TGTGCCAGCAGCCAAGCCCGTCCGGGAAACACCATATATTTT	CASSQARPGNTIYF
TRBV7-3	NA	NA	TRBJ1-2	TGTGCCAGCAGCCGAGGGGGGGATTCAGGAGGCTATGGCTACACCTTC	CASSRGGDSGGYGYTF
TRBV18	NA	TRBD1	TRBJ1-4	TGTGCCAGCTCACCCACAGGGGGCGGTGAAAAACTGTTTTTT	CASSPTGGGEKLFF
TRBV7-3	NA	NA	TRBJ2-5	TGTGCCAGCAGCTTCGGTCATACTGCGGAGACCCAGTACTTC	CASSFGHTAETQYF
TRBV29-1	few	TRBD2	TRBJ2-1	TGCAGCGTTGAACTAGCGGGGAGGAATGAGCAGTTCTTC	CSVELAGRNEQFF
TRBV11-2	NA	NA	TRBJ1-1	TGTGCCAGCAGCTTAGCCACAGGGGAAGCTTTCTTT	CASSLATGEAFF
TRBV6-1	NA	NA	TRBJ1-2	TGTGCCAGCAGTGAAGAAGACAGGACCACGTGGGGCTACACCTTC	CASSEEDRTTWGYTF
TRBV18	few	TRBD1	TRBJ2-3	TGTGCCAGCTCAACTACTCCCGGGACAGAAGATACGCAGTATTTT	CASSTTPGTEDTQYF
TRBV5-1	NA	TRBD1	TRBJ1-2	TGCGCCAGCAGCTTCCCCTTCGGCCCCGAGGCAGGGGGTAGTTACTATGGCTACACCTTC	CASSFPFGPEAGGSYYGYTF
TRBV18	NA	NA	TRBJ1-1	TGTGCCAGCTCCCCCCCCAGTCTGGGCGCTTTCTTT	CASSPPSLGAFF
TRBV7-2	NA	NA	TRBJ1-5	TGTGCCAGCAGCTTAGACGGGAATCAGCCCCAGCATTTT	CASSLDGNQPQHF
TRBV7-8	NA	NA	TRBJ2-5	TGTGCCAGCAGCTTATTCCTAGCGACTTACCGAGAGACCCAGTACTTC	CASSLFLATYRETQYF
TRBV6-6	NA	NA	TRBJ2-5	TGTGCCAGCAGGGGGCAGGGAAACCAAGAGACCCAGTACTTC	CASRGQGNQETQYF
TRBV6-6	NA	TRBD1	TRBJ2-1	TGTGCCAGCAGTCGTACACGACAGGGCTCCTACAATGAGCAGTTCTTC	CASSRTRQGSYNEQFF
TRBV28	NA	NA	TRBJ1-3	TGTGCCAGCAGTTTACGCTCTGGAAACACCATATATTTT	CASSLRSGNTIYF
TRBV7-2	NA	NA	TRBJ2-5	TGTGCCAGCAGCCCCCCATATAGTACAGGGGAGACCCAGTACTTC	CASSPPYSTGETQYF
TRBV19	NA	TRBD1	TRBJ1-1	TGTGCCAGTTTGGACAGGGACAACACTGAAGCTTTCTTT	CASLDRDNTEAFF
TRBV29-1	NA	NA	TRBJ1-1	TGCAGCGTCCGGTACGGGAACACTGAAGCTTTCTTT	CSVRYGNTEAFF
TRBV7-3	NA	NA	TRBJ1-1	TGTGCCAGCAGCCCGAGAGGGGGGGATGGAGCTTTCTTT	CASSPRGGDGAFF
TRBV3-1/TRBV3-2	NA	NA	TRBJ2-1	TGTGCCAGCAGCCAGGTGAGTGTGGATGAGCAGTTCTTC	CASSQVSVDEQFF
TRBV4-1	NA	NA	TRBJ2-3	TGCGCCAGCAGCCAAGGAGTGGTTGCGGGGTCAGGGGATACGCAGTATTTT	CASSQGVVAGSGDTQYF
TRBV7-2	NA	NA	TRBJ2-2	TGTGCCAGCAGCTTAGCGCTAGAGCGTTCCGGGGAGCTGTTTTTT	CASSLALERSGELFF
TRBV5-5	NA	TRBD2	TRBJ2-5	TGTGCCAGCAGCTTGGCCTCGGCTAGCGGGGGGCGGGAGACCCAGTACTTC	CASSLASASGGRETQYF
TRBV6-5	NA	NA	TRBJ1-5	TGTGCCAGCAGTTACTCGAGTATTGATCAGCCCCAGCATTTT	CASSYSSIDQPQHF
TRBV2	NA	NA	TRBJ2-7	TGTGCCAGCTACAGGTCCTACGAGCAGTACTTC	CASYRSYEQYF
TRBV28	NA	NA	TRBJ2-1	TGTGCCAGCAGTCTCCCCCGACTATCCCGCAATGAGCAGTTCTTC	CASSLPRLSRNEQFF
TRBV29-1	NA	TRBD2	TRBJ2-3	TGCAGCGTTGACAGGCCGGGAGGGGATACGCAGTATTTT	CSVDRPGGDTQYF
TRBV19	few	NA	TRBJ1-2	TGTGCCAGTAGTTCCCGATCCTACTACCAGTATGGCTACACCTTC	CASSSRSYYQYGYTF
TRBV6-6	NA	NA	TRBJ1-2	TGTGCCGGGGGGGGAGGCAAGGGAAGCTATGGCTACACCTTC	CAGGGGKGSYGYTF
TRBV11-3	NA	NA	TRBJ1-1	TGTGCCAGCAGCCTGGGGGGGTTGAACACTGAAGCTTTCTTT	CASSLGGLNTEAFF
TRBV11-1	NA	TRBD1	TRBJ1-1	TGTGCCAGCAGCTCCGACAGGGAAGTTGAAGCTTTCTTT	CASSSDREVEAFF
TRBV3-1/TRBV3-2	NA	TRBD2	TRBJ2-3	TGTGCCAGCAGCCCAGGGACTAGCGGGACCATGCAGTATTTT	CASSPGTSGTMQYF
TRBV12-3/TRBV12-4	NA	NA	TRBJ2-1	TGTGCCAGCAGACAGAGCTCCTACAATGAGCAGTTCTTC	CASRQSSYNEQFF
TRBV28	once	TRBD1	TRBJ1-2	TGTGCCAGCAGTTTAAACAGGGGCTATGGCTACACCTTC	CASSLNRGYGYTF
TRBV5-1	NA	TRBD1	TRBJ2-1	TGCGCCAGTAACAATCCCGGGACAGGGTCACTAAGCGAGCAGTTCTTC	CASNNPGTGSLSEQFF
TRBV5-1	few	TRBD1	TRBJ1-1	TGCGCCAGCACGTCGGACAGGCTCCTGAACACTGAAGCTTTCTTT	CASTSDRLLNTEAFF
TRBV3-1/TRBV3-2	NA	NA	TRBJ2-6	TGTGCCAGCAGCCCAGTTTTTGCGGCTCTCTCTGGGGCCAACGTCCTGACTTTC	CASSPVFAALSGANVLTF
TRBV9	NA	TRBD1	TRBJ1-6	TGTGCCAGCAGCAGCGGACAGGGATTAGTTTCACCCCTCCACTTT	CASSSGQGLVSPLHF
TRBV12-3/TRBV12-4	NA	TRBD1	TRBJ1-1	TGTGCCAGCACTAACAGGGGGGACACTGAAGCTTTCTTT	CASTNRGDTEAFF
TRBV12-3/TRBV12-4	NA	NA	TRBJ1-2	TGTGCCAGCGCACCTCCCCTGACTGGTGGCTACACCTTC	CASAPPLTGGYTF
TRBV2	NA	NA	TRBJ1-4	TGTGCCAGCAGTCCATTGTCAACTAATGAAAAACTGTTTTTT	CASSPLSTNEKLFF
TRBV19	NA	TRBD1	TRBJ1-5	TGTGCCAGTAGTAGGGACAGGGGTGGAGGAAGCAATCAGCCCCAGCATTTT	CASSRDRGGGSNQPQHF